This T cell receptor (beta chain) stems from a study of T cells in Graves' hyperthyroidism and ophthalmopathy. The study's findings and limits: Median prediction lead before ophthalmopathy onset was about 6.7 months with the model. Blood samples included most of the expanded thyroid clonotypes exceeding 0.001.

On this clonotype itself: Its cognate antigen is unknown.

The CDR3 covers 13 residues. Trimming left V 9 bases short and J 2 bases short, with 14 bases between. Germline lookup yields CDR1 MNHNS and CDR2 SASEGT. Patients having uncontrolled infection, another autoimmune disease, pregnancy or lactation were not included. On the basis of clinical symptoms, serum thyroxine and TRAb, thyroid ultrasound and orbital computed tomography, diagnoses were made. The TCR beta CDR3 regions underwent amplification using RNA transcripts as the source. The HTBI primer set drove a first-round RT-PCR of the TCR CDR3. One entry per CDR3 protein results from TCRdb running MiXCR on the multiplex PCR reads. This table holds 640,000 or so distinct CDR3 sequences, over 12% found once.

V and J are TRBV6-1 and TRBJ2-7; D may match TRBD1 or TRBD2 (5 bases each). The sample taken for sequencing was blood. The source of this sequence is a woman aged 40 to 50 with Graves' ophthalmopathy. DNA for the CDR3: TGTGCCAGTAACCGGGACGGAGCCTACGAGCAGTACTTC. It translates to CASNRDGAYEQYF.